This paragraph covers one T cell receptor (beta chain) sequence. Its antigen remains unknown. The data are from a study of naive and memory T cell subsets. Overall study results and limits: TCR transcript changes with activation or differentiation may affect this RNA method.

V dropped 7 bases and J dropped 1 base, with 9 bases sitting between them. The CDR3 has 13 residues. Per germline, CDR1 SNHLY and CDR2 FYNNEI. Ligated cDNA underwent four rounds of PCR with nested alpha and beta constant region primers and SP2. For blood and skin samples, reverse transcription used TCR alpha and beta constant primers. TCRdb reprocessed the 5' RACE reads with MiXCR, giving one entry per CDR3 protein. The sample consists of tens of thousands of distinct CDR3 sequences, 8% to 9% of them appearing once. The library had UMIs added by 3' ligation of an oligonucleotide to TCR cDNA. Whole-blood samples were around 2.5 ml of peripheral blood from healthy adult volunteers. Reverse transcription used DNase-treated unsorted total RNA, aiming for roughly 1 to 1000 ng.

The chain combines TRBV2 with TRBJ2-3; the D is unclear. The sequence came from a female donor in good health. CDR3 loop: CASMGWGTDTQYF. The CDR3 coding sequence is TGTGCCAGCATGGGTTGGGGCACAGATACGCAGTATTTT. The full variable domain, completed using reference TRBV2 and TRBJ2-3, is EPEVTQTPSHQVTQMGQEVILRCVPISNHLYFYWYRQILGQKVEFLVSFYNNEISEKSEIFDDQFSVERPDGSNFTLKIRSTKLEDSAMYFCASMGWGTDTQYFGPGTRLTVL.